A selection of T cell receptor beta chains follows, all from one sample in a study of blood T cell repertoires in COVID-19. TCRdb's copy holds only in-frame clones and misses some; the assay was immunoSEQ multiplex PCR. The sample lists 300,000 to 400,000 clones; approximately 88% were seen once. Sequencing was done on a sample of peripheral blood. The origin of the receptors is a man between 25 and 39 years old with COVID-19, enrolled during active disease. Both conserved end residues are part of each CDR3. D genes are given only for firm matches. Not all rows give a size; the values are once, few, many and, for expanded clones, a class.

d_call	j_call	cdr3_length	v_call	clone_size	cdr3_nt	cdr3_aa
-	TRBJ2-5	15	TRBV13	once	TGTGCCAGCAGCTTAGGCCGCCAGTACCAAGAGACCCAGTACTTC	CASSLGRQYQETQYF
-	TRBJ1-2	15	TRBV25-1	-	TGTGCCAGCAGTGAAGGAGGGGCAGGTCACTATGGCTACACCTTC	CASSEGGAGHYGYTF
TRBD1	TRBJ2-2	19	TRBV5-1	once	TGCGCCAGCAGTTCACACAGAGGGGGCAGGGAAGCGAACACCGGGGAGCTGTTTTTT	CASSSHRGGREANTGELFF
-	TRBJ1-4	16	TRBV5-1	-	TGCGCCAGCAGCTTGGGCGGTGGCGCAACTAATGAAAAACTGTTTTTT	CASSLGGGATNEKLFF
-	TRBJ2-7	14	TRBV7-2	-	TGTGCCAGCCGCCCGTTCGTCGGGTCGGGGGAGCAGTACTTC	CASRPFVGSGEQYF
TRBD2	TRBJ2-1	16	TRBV19	-	TGTGCCAGTAGTCCGACTAAGCGGGGGGCGTACAATGAGCAGTTCTTC	CASSPTKRGAYNEQFF
-	TRBJ2-7	12	TRBV29-1	-	TGCAGCGCCTTGACTGATCTACGAGGGCAGTACTTC	CSALTDLRGQYF
TRBD1	TRBJ1-2	15	TRBV28	-	TGTGCCAGTATAACTGGGGGACAGGGGGATCATGGCTACACCTTC	CASITGGQGDHGYTF
-	TRBJ1-1	13	TRBV7-2	-	TGTGCCAGCAGCCTCACCCGGGAGACTGAAGCTTTCTTT	CASSLTRETEAFF
-	TRBJ2-1	14	TRBV6-5	once	TGTGCCAGCAGTTACTCAGAATCTACCAATGAGCAGTTCTTC	CASSYSESTNEQFF
TRBD1	TRBJ2-7	15	TRBV3-1/TRBV3-2	-	TGTGCCAGCAGCCAAGGACAGGGGCTCTCCTACGAGCAGTACTTC	CASSQGQGLSYEQYF
-	TRBJ1-2	14	TRBV27	-	TGTGCCAGCAGTTTATCGGGCGGGGGGTATGGCTACACCTTC	CASSLSGGGYGYTF
TRBD1	TRBJ2-5	13	TRBV5-4	-	TGTGCCAGCAGCCCGACAGGGCTGGAGACCCAGTACTTC	CASSPTGLETQYF
-	TRBJ2-7	15	TRBV4-1	-	TGCGCCAGCAGCCAAGATATTTCAGGGTCCTACGAGCAGTACTTC	CASSQDISGSYEQYF
TRBD1	TRBJ2-4	14	TRBV7-2	-	TGTGCCAGCAGCTTAGACAGGGGCAAAAACATTCAGTACTTC	CASSLDRGKNIQYF
TRBD1	TRBJ1-2	12	TRBV9	-	TGTGCCAGCAGCCTTCGGGACAGCTTCTACACCTTC	CASSLRDSFYTF
TRBD1	TRBJ1-4	16	TRBV7-2	-	TGTGCCAGCAGCTTAGCACCGGGACAGGGTCGAGAAAAACTGTTTTTT	CASSLAPGQGREKLFF
TRBD1	TRBJ1-1	15	TRBV4-3	-	TGCGCCAGCAGCACCCCCGACAGGGTGAAGGGGGCAGCTTTCTTT	CASSTPDRVKGAAFF
-	TRBJ2-3	16	TRBV7-2	-	TGTGCCAGCAGCTTAGCGTGGGCAGCCCGGGGAGATACGCAGTATTTT	CASSLAWAARGDTQYF
-	TRBJ2-3	14	TRBV19	-	TGTGCCAGTAGTATTTTTTTACAGGCAGATACGCAGTATTTT	CASSIFLQADTQYF
-	TRBJ1-1	15	TRBV9	-	TGTGCCAGCAGCGGAGCGCCCGGGACAAGCCCTACGGCTTTCTTT	CASSGAPGTSPTAFF
TRBD2	TRBJ2-7	14	TRBV15	-	TGTGCCACCAGCAGGACTAGCGGGAGAGGCGAGCAGTACTTC	CATSRTSGRGEQYF
-	TRBJ2-1	12	TRBV5-1	-	TGCGCCAGCAGGCGGGGTGACAATGAGCAGTTCTTC	CASRRGDNEQFF